This TCR beta chain was sequenced for a study of read filtering for tumor transcriptome and immune sequencing. For the study at large: By R-ISS, stages I, II and III held about 8, 17 and 7 patients. Study-wide findings and caveats: RNA-seq captured clonotypes less deeply and reliably than IR-seq. Without single-read clonotypes, shared clonotype proportions correlated more between IR-seq and RNA-seq. About 80% of IR-seq clonotypes had a single read, yet these held 3% to 4% of reads.

From approximately 430 ng of RNA, a library with molecular barcoded alpha/delta and beta/gamma adaptors was made. TCRdb re-called the reads with MiXCR, one entry per CDR3 protein. Among over 50,000 distinct CDR3 sequences listed, roughly 19% were seen once. This clonotype was recorded at least ten times. The antigen is unknown. With V trimmed by 7 bases and J by 5 bases, 8 bases remained unmatched. Germline V CDR1 and CDR2: SQVTM, ANQGSEA. The CDR3 contains 13 residues. This rearrangement joins TRBV29-1 to TRBJ2-7, with 10 bases matching TRBD1. The TCR comes from a donor over 35 with multiple myeloma. Sequencing was performed on a population of CD138-negative cells sorted from bone marrow. The CDR3 sequence is CSAQGQGFHEQYF. The CDR3 DNA reads TGCAGCGCTCAGGGACAGGGGTTCCACGAGCAGTACTTC.